Presented here are 21 T cell receptor beta chains from one specimen sequenced in a study of blood T cell repertoires in COVID-19. The protocol was immunoSEQ multiplex PCR, while the TCRdb copy is restricted to in-frame clones and leaves out a portion. The sample holds about 180,000 clones, 80% to 90% seen once. Source material: peripheral blood. The receptors shown here come from a woman aged 80 or over with COVID-19, enrolled during active disease.

The chain employs TRBV13 and TRBJ2-3, with D possibly being TRBD1 (6 bases). Germline V CDR1 and CDR2: PRHDT, FYEKMQ (reference sequence). The CDR3 is 18 residues long. V was shortened by 3 bases and J by 1 base, with 20 bases between the two germline ends. The DNA of the CDR3 is TGTGCCAGCAGCTTTCGACAGGCCATCCGTGAGGGCACAGATACGCAGTATTTT. Its protein product is CASSFRQAIREGTDTQYF. Variable domain in full (rest from reference TRBV13 and TRBJ2-3): AAGVIQSPRHLIKEKRETATLKCYPIPRHDTVYWYQQGPGQDPQFLISFYEKMQSDKGSIPDRFSAQQFSDYHSELNMSSLELGDSALYFCASSFRQAIREGTDTQYFGPGTRLTVL.

The J gene is TRBJ2-7, the V gene TRBV27; TRBD1 matches 7 bases. With V trimmed by 6 bases and J by 4 bases, 9 bases remained unmatched. The germline V gene has CDR1 MNHEY and CDR2 SMNVEV (reference sequence). CDR3 length: 14 amino acids. The CDR3 nucleotides read TGTGCCAGCAGCCCACGGGACAGCGTTTACGAGCAGTACTTC. Protein: CASSPRDSVYEQYF.

This sequence joins TRBV13 and TRBJ1-3; D remains ambiguous. The germline V and J ends were trimmed by 2 bases and 0 bases, with 17 bases remaining between them. Germline values: CDR1 PRHDT, CDR2 FYEKMQ (reference sequence). The CDR3 is made up of 18 amino acids. The chain's CDR3 is CASSLRRGSQTSGNTIYF. For the CDR3, the DNA is TGTGCCAGCAGCTTACGTCGGGGTTCCCAAACCTCTGGAAACACCATATATTTT.

This chain joins TRBV28 and TRBJ2-7; a possible D gene is TRBD2 (6 bases). The CDR3 has 14 residues. The V end lost 6 bases, the J end lost 4 bases, and 16 bases lay between the germline ends. Germline CDR1 is MDHEN and CDR2 is SYDVKM. The CDR3 DNA reads TGTGCCAGCAGACTCCACGGGGAGGCATACGAGCAGTACTTC. This gives the protein CASRLHGEAYEQYF.

The V call is TRBV9, the J call TRBJ2-7, with 9 bases identical to TRBD1. V lost 4 bases to trimming and J lost 5 bases; unmatched junction nucleotides: 10. CDR3 length equals 15 residues. Germline V CDR1 and CDR2: SGDLS, YYNGEE. The CDR3 region has the DNA TGTGCCAGCAGCCCCAGCCCGGGACAGGGAGACGAGCAGTACTTC. It translates to CASSPSPGQGDEQYF.

In the case of this clone: Because the CDR3 is missing its conserved closing phenylalanine or tryptophan, this is likely a read error. No DNA is shown, since the ends of the CDR3 on it are uncertain; the CDR3 is the one TCRdb lists. The V and J genes are TRBV24-1 and TRBJ1-4. CDR1 and CDR2 from the germline V gene are KGHDR and SFDVKD. Both ends counted, the CDR3 spans 9 residues. This chain's CDR3 is CATSGPEMV.

This clone has a handful of counts. The V and J genes are TRBV28 and TRBJ1-1, with a tentative D call TRBD1 (6 bases). Germline CDR1 and CDR2: MDHEN and SYDVKM. This CDR3 is 17 amino acids long. V gave up 3 bases and J gave up 2 bases, with 19 bases separating them. Here the CDR3 reads CASSFPGRIQGNTEAFF. The CDR3 DNA follows: TGTGCCAGCAGTTTCCCCGGCCGAATACAGGGAAACACTGAAGCTTTCTTT. The complete variable domain, with remaining parts taken from reference TRBV28 and TRBJ1-1, reads DVKVTQSSRYLVKRTGEKVFLECVQDMDHENMFWYRQDPGLGLRLIYFSYDVKMKEKGDIPEGYSVSREKKERFSLILESASTNQTSMYLCASSFPGRIQGNTEAFFGQGTRLTVV.

This chain joins TRBV27 and TRBJ2-1, with 9 bases that match TRBD2. With V trimmed by 3 bases and J by 0 bases, 0 bases remained unmatched. This CDR3 is 15 amino acids long. Germline V lookup: CDR1 MNHEY, CDR2 SMNVEV (reference sequence). The CDR3 DNA reads TGTGCCAGCAGTTTTAGCGGGGGCTCCTACAATGAGCAGTTCTTC. Protein product: CASSFSGGSYNEQFF.

The chain carries TRBV11-2 and TRBJ1-1, with 7 bases identical to TRBD1. The germline gives CDR1 SGHAT, CDR2 FQNNGV. The ends lost 4 bases at V and 4 bases at J; junction bases unmatched: 6. The CDR3 runs to 14 residues. CDR3 coding DNA: TGTGCCAGCAGCTCTACAGGGGCGGGCACTGAAGCTTTCTTT. This codes for CASSSTGAGTEAFF.

The chain carries TRBV28 and TRBJ2-7; perhaps TRBD2 as D (6 bases). The CDR3 has 11 residues. CDR1 is MDHEN, CDR2 SYDVKM, per germline. Trimming stripped 4 bases from V and 7 bases from J, with 8 bases between. The CDR3 nucleotides are TGTGCCAGCAGTTCCGGAGGGGAGCAGTACTTC. It is translated as CASSSGGEQYF.

The chain joins TRBV3-1 (or the pseudogene TRBV3-2) to TRBJ2-3; D perhaps matches TRBD1 (6 bases). The CDR3 length is 13 residues. Germline CDR1 is LGHDT and CDR2 is YNNKEL (reference sequence). V was pared by 9 bases and J by 5 bases, with 15 bases between. DNA for the CDR3: TGTGCCAGTACACAGGGAAGGGGAGATACGCAGTATTTT. Encoded protein: CASTQGRGDTQYF.

Turning to this clone: At one of its ends the junction is not consistent with the germline gene, which may arise from a read error. The V gene is TRBV7-9, the J gene TRBJ1-5; no reliable D call. The CDR3 runs 15 residues. Germline values: CDR1 SEHNR, CDR2 FQNEAQ (reference sequence). The CDR3 DNA sequence: TGTGCCAGCAGCTTGGGGAGGTCAGTTCAATCAGCCCCAGCATTT. Amino acids: CASSLGRSVQSAPAF.

This rearrangement joins TRBV2 to TRBJ2-2; 9 bases match TRBD2. This CDR3 comprises 15 residues. Germline CDR1 reads SNHLY; CDR2 reads FYNNEI. The junction had 5 bases not matched to a gene; V was cut back by 3 bases and J by 6 bases. The CDR3 is CASSDISGGPGELFF. CDR3 nucleotide sequence: TGTGCCAGCAGTGATATTAGCGGGGGCCCCGGGGAGCTGTTTTTT.

The chain joins TRBV9 to TRBJ2-7; D might be TRBD1 (7 bases). V was cut by 1 base and J by 6 bases, with 14 bases left in between. Germline V gene sequence: CDR1 SGDLS, CDR2 YYNGEE. The CDR3 has 14 residues. The CDR3 nucleotides read TGTGCCAGCAGCGTAAGGCCAGGGGGAGGCGAGCAGTACTTC. Translating it yields CASSVRPGGGEQYF.

V and J are TRBV11-2 and TRBJ2-3; 8 nucleotides agree with TRBD1. With V trimmed by 5 bases and J by 1 base, 8 bases remained unmatched. Germline loops: CDR1 SGHAT, CDR2 FQNNGV. This CDR3 has 16 residues. DNA of the CDR3: TGTGCCAGCAGCCTCCAGGGGGCTGCGGGCACAGATACGCAGTATTTT. Amino acids: CASSLQGAAGTDTQYF.

The chain links TRBV6-2 or TRBV6-3 to TRBJ2-1, with 11 bases identical to TRBD2. Germline lookup yields CDR1 MNHEY and CDR2 SVGEGT. With V trimmed by 2 bases and J by 10 bases, 4 bases remained unmatched. This CDR3 region has 14 residues. CDR3 protein: CASSYTSGSKEQFF. CDR3 DNA: TGTGCCAGCAGTTACACTAGCGGGAGTAAGGAGCAGTTCTTC.

The rearrangement links TRBV4-2 to TRBJ2-4; 11 nucleotides align to TRBD2. This CDR3 contains 16 residues. The V and J ends lost 1 base and 4 bases, in that order; junction bases with no gene match: 3. Per the germline V gene, CDR1 is LGHNA and CDR2 is YNFKEQ. The CDR3: CASSQVTSGVKNIQYF. The CDR3 DNA reads as TGTGCCAGCAGCCAAGTGACTAGCGGGGTAAAAAACATTCAGTACTTC.

This clone was counted once. V gene TRBV3-1 (or the pseudogene TRBV3-2) combines with J gene TRBJ2-1; TRBD2 aligns across 8 bases. The CDR3 runs 14 residues. CDR1 is LGHDT and CDR2 is YNNKEL in the germline V gene (reference sequence). With 4 bases clipped from V and 6 bases from J, the junction kept 5 bases outside the gene matches. The CDR3 nucleotides are TGTGCCAGCAGCCGGGCGAGCGGGAGCAATGAGCAGTTCTTC. Its translation: CASSRASGSNEQFF.

This clone was picked up a small number of times. The rearrangement uses TRBV19 and TRBJ2-7, with TRBD2 matching over 7 bases. This CDR3 spans 13 amino acids. Germline lookup yields CDR1 LNHDA and CDR2 SQIVND (reference sequence). V gave up 6 bases and J gave up 0 bases; unmatched junction bases: 2. Here the CDR3 DNA reads TGTGCCAGTAGCAGGGACTACTCCTACGAGCAGTACTTC. Its translation is CASSRDYSYEQYF.

The gene calls are TRBV6-5 and TRBJ2-1; TRBD2 matches 8 bases. The CDR3 contains 14 residues. Germline V lookup: CDR1 MNHEY, CDR2 SVGAGI. The V and J ends lost 3 bases and 10 bases, in that order; junction bases with no gene match: 8. The CDR3 region is CASSYSGRAGEQFF. Here the CDR3 DNA reads TGTGCCAGCAGTTATTCCGGGAGGGCCGGGGAGCAGTTCTTC.

The chain combines TRBV7-9 with TRBJ1-5, with a weak D call TRBD1 (5 bases). There are 15 residues in the CDR3. V was clipped by 1 base and J by 0 bases, with 7 bases between them. Per the germline V gene, CDR1 is SEHNR and CDR2 is FQNEAQ (reference sequence). The DNA of the CDR3 is TGTGCCAGCAGCTTAGGGCAGGGTAGCAATCAGCCCCAGCATTTT. The encoded protein is CASSLGQGSNQPQHF. Full variable domain (rest looked up from reference TRBV7-9 and TRBJ1-5): DTGVSQNPRHKITKRGQNVTFRCDPISEHNRLYWYRQTLGQGPEFLTYFQNEAQLEKSRLLSDRFSAERPKGSFSTLEIQRTEQGDSAMYLCASSLGQGSNQPQHFGDGTRLSIL.